These 20 T cell receptor beta chains share one sample of origin, sequenced in a study of T cell responses to AZD1222 COVID-19 vaccine. The assay was immunoSEQ multiplex PCR, and TCRdb's table has in-frame clones only and misses some. The sample holds under 200,000 clones, about 92% seen once. The sequenced sample was peripheral blood, obtained on day 0 of AZD1222 vaccination. These receptors all come from an adult in good health.

This rearrangement joins TRBV5-1 to TRBJ2-5, with 9 bases aligning to TRBD2. Per the germline V gene, CDR1 is SGHRS and CDR2 is YFSETQ. The CDR3 spans 16 residues. The junction had 9 bases not matched to a gene; V was cut back by 4 bases and J by 2 bases. CDR3 residues: CASSRLPSGAQETQYF. As DNA, the CDR3 is TGCGCCAGCAGCCGCTTGCCTAGCGGGGCACAAGAGACCCAGTACTTC.

CDR3 nucleotide sequence: TGTGCCAGCAGTCATGAGACAGTTGAAGCTTTCTTT. Its translation: CASSHETVEAFF. V gene TRBV2 combines with J gene TRBJ1-1, with D maybe TRBD1 (5 bases). V lost 5 bases and J 7 bases, leaving 11 bases between the germline ends. This CDR3 contains 12 residues. Germline CDR1 is SNHLY and CDR2 is FYNNEI. The full variable domain, with the rest looked up from reference TRBV2 and TRBJ1-1, is EPEVTQTPSHQVTQMGQEVILRCVPISNHLYFYWYRQILGQKVEFLVSFYNNEISEKSEIFDDQFSVERPDGSNFTLKIRSTKLEDSAMYFCASSHETVEAFFGQGTRLTVV.

V gene TRBV6-5 combines with J gene TRBJ1-3; TRBD1 is a possible D gene (6 bases). The CDR3 runs 15 residues. Germline V gene lookup returns CDR1 MNHEY and CDR2 SVGAGI. Between the trimmed V and J ends, which lost 6 bases and 4 bases, there was a span of 16 bases. In DNA form, the CDR3 reads TGTGCCAGCAGAGCGCCTCAGGGGTCGGGAAACACCATATATTTT. Its protein is CASRAPQGSGNTIYF.

The chain links TRBV24-1 to TRBJ2-2; 10 bases agree with TRBD2. The CDR3 is made up of 15 amino acids. V lost 6 bases to trimming and J lost 4 bases; unmatched junction nucleotides: 4. The germline V gene has CDR1 KGHDR and CDR2 SFDVKD. CDR3 DNA sequence: TGTGCCACCAGTTCCGGGACTAGCGTCACCGGGGAGCTGTTTTTT. It encodes CATSSGTSVTGELFF.

V is TRBV10-1 and J is TRBJ2-1, with D possibly matching TRBD1 (6 bases). The CDR3 is 13 amino acids. Germline CDR1 WNHNN, CDR2 SYGVQD (reference sequence). With 6 bases removed from V and 3 bases from J, the gap between germline ends came to 9 bases. The CDR3 is CASSADSYNEQFF. DNA of the CDR3: TGCGCCAGCAGCGCGGACAGCTACAATGAGCAGTTCTTC.

The CDR3 nucleotides read TGTGCCAGCAGCCCGCCCTTAGCGCGGCATGGCTACACCTTC. Residues: CASSPPLARHGYTF. The rearrangement joins TRBV7-8 to TRBJ1-2; D is unclear. Germline V CDR1 and CDR2: SGHVS, FQNEAQ. V shed 5 bases and J shed 6 bases, with 16 bases lying between them. This CDR3 region has 14 residues.

The chain combines TRBV7-8 with TRBJ1-6, with D possibly TRBD1 on 6 matching bases. Trimming took off 0 bases at V and 6 bases at J, with 12 bases between the two ends. The CDR3 consists of 16 residues. In germline, CDR1 is SGHVS, CDR2 FQNEAQ. The CDR3: CASSLAGGAANSPLHF. The DNA of the CDR3 is TGTGCCAGCAGCTTAGCGGGGGGGGCAGCTAATTCACCCCTCCACTTT.

The gene calls are TRBV7-8 and TRBJ1-2; maybe TRBD1 (5 bases). Trimming stripped 4 bases from V and 1 base from J, with 13 bases between. CDR3 size: 15 residues. The germline V gene encodes CDR1 SGHVS and CDR2 FQNEAQ. The CDR3 bases are TGTGCCAGCAGCTATGGCGGGACCGATAACTATGGCTACACCTTC. Translating gives CASSYGGTDNYGYTF.

The gene calls are TRBV19 and TRBJ2-7; TRBD2 agrees at 12 bases. Unmatched junction bases numbered 9, after V lost 0 bases and J lost 0 bases. The CDR3 is 19 residues long. CDR1 LNHDA and CDR2 SQIVND come from the germline V gene (reference sequence). The CDR3 reads CASSIEGPGLAGLSYEQYF. The CDR3, as DNA: TGTGCCAGTAGTATAGAGGGACCGGGACTAGCGGGCCTCTCCTACGAGCAGTACTTC.

The chain combines TRBV9 with TRBJ1-3, with TRBD1 matching 7 bases. Germline V CDR1 and CDR2: SGDLS, YYNGEE. After removal of 1 base from V and 5 bases from J, the junction contained 6 bases not matched to a gene. This CDR3 is 15 amino acids long. The CDR3: CASSVRGQPRNTIYF. The DNA of the CDR3 is TGTGCCAGCAGCGTAAGGGGACAGCCTAGAAACACCATATATTTT.

V and J are TRBV20-1 and TRBJ1-1; D gene unclear. V lost 5 bases and J 5 bases, leaving 9 bases between the germline ends. The CDR3 has 11 residues. Germline loops: CDR1 DFQATT, CDR2 SNEGSKA (reference sequence). This CDR3 reads CSAQTVTEAFF. The DNA for the CDR3 is TGCAGTGCTCAGACGGTGACTGAAGCTTTCTTT.

This clone was observed a single time. V gene TRBV7-2 combines with J gene TRBJ1-2; 9 positions agree with TRBD1. The V gene end was trimmed by 1 base and the J gene end by 4 bases; junction bases not matched to a gene: 7. This CDR3 has 16 residues. Germline values: CDR1 SGHTA, CDR2 FQGNSA. The CDR3 region has the DNA TGTGCCAGCAGCTTAGGAAGGGGACAGGGAATCTATGGCTACACCTTC. This codes for CASSLGRGQGIYGYTF. The variable domain in full, with the rest retrieved from reference TRBV7-2 and TRBJ1-2, is GAGVSQSPSNKVTEKGKDVELRCDPISGHTALYWYRQSLGQGLEFLIYFQGNSAPDKSGLPSDRFSAERTGGSVSTLTIQRTQQEDSAVYLCASSLGRGQGIYGYTFGSGTRLTVV.

The gene calls are TRBV11-3 and TRBJ1-2; 8 bases are a match to TRBD1. This CDR3 is built from 14 residues. Germline CDR1 SGHNT, CDR2 YENEEA. V was clipped by 5 bases and J by 4 bases; unmatched bases: 6. In nucleotides, the CDR3 is TGTGCCAGCAGCCAAAAAACAGGGGGCTATGGCTACACCTTC. Translated, it gives CASSQKTGGYGYTF.

The chain is built from TRBV4-1 and TRBJ1-6; no clear D gene. Trimming removed 3 bases from V and 9 bases from J, with 21 bases in between. The CDR3 contains 17 residues. CDR1 is MGHRA, CDR2 YSYEKL, per germline. In DNA, the CDR3 is TGCGCCAGCAGCCAGGACGGTTTATCCGGAATGGGTTCACCCCTCCACTTT. Protein sequence: CASSQDGLSGMGSPLHF.

The chain has TRBV18 and TRBJ1-1, with 7 positions matching TRBD1. The CDR3 contains 17 residues. With V trimmed by 3 bases and J by 3 bases, 13 bases remained unmatched. Germline V gives CDR1 KGHSH, CDR2 LQKENI. CDR3 in amino acids: CASSPFAGGGSYTEAFF. CDR3 bases: TGTGCCAGCTCACCCTTCGCTGGAGGGGGCTCCTACACTGAAGCTTTCTTT.

The genes are TRBV24-1 and TRBJ2-1; D unclear. The CDR3 spans 12 residues. CDR1 KGHDR and CDR2 SFDVKD come from the germline V gene. V shed 3 bases and J shed 4 bases, with 3 bases lying between them. In nucleotides, the CDR3 is TGTGCCACCAGTGATCCTTACAATGAGCAGTTCTTC. It translates to CATSDPYNEQFF.

The chain employs TRBV27 and TRBJ1-5, with D hard to call. The CDR3 contains 12 residues. Deletions cut 6 bases from V and 5 bases from J, with 8 bases between. CDR1 and CDR2 from the germline V gene are MNHEY and SMNVEV (reference sequence). The CDR3 nucleotides read TGTGCCAGCAGCCAGCCTTATCAGCCCCAGCATTTT. This codes for CASSQPYQPQHF.

V is TRBV19 and J is TRBJ1-4; 10 nucleotides line up with TRBD1. With V trimmed by 0 bases and J by 13 bases, 2 bases remained unmatched. This CDR3 has 13 amino acids. CDR1 is LNHDA, CDR2 SQIVND, per germline (reference sequence). The CDR3 nucleotides are TGTGCCAGTAGTATAGAGGGGACAGGGGCACTGTTTTTT. Translation gives CASSIEGTGALFF.

CDR3: CASRRPFPGRAFF. As DNA, the CDR3 is TGTGCCAGCAGACGCCCCTTCCCGGGGAGGGCTTTCTTT. The chain joins TRBV12-3 or TRBV12-4 to TRBJ1-1; D unclear. The CDR3 runs 13 residues. V was pared by 6 bases and J by 11 bases, with 19 bases between.

The chain is built from TRBV5-1 and TRBJ2-1; 7 nucleotides agree with TRBD2. The trim removed 4 bases at V and 10 bases at J, leaving 20 bases unmatched. The CDR3 sequence is 17 residues long. Per the germline V gene, CDR1 is SGHRS and CDR2 is YFSETQ. CDR3 sequence (DNA): TGCGCCAGCAGCCTGACCTCCGGGACTACCTTACAATTAGAGCAGTTCTTC. Translating it yields CASSLTSGTTLQLEQFF.